What follows are 19 T cell receptor beta chains derived from one specimen sequenced in a study of tumor-infiltrating lymphocytes in primary liver carcinoma. The blood RNA (from unsorted whole blood) was obtained, and germline DNA was also extracted. cDNA specific to TCR beta was made from 500 to 650 ng of total RNA, with a constant-region primer employed for priming. Construction of TCR beta libraries relied on three successive nested multiplex PCR rounds employing slightly modified ARM-PCR. It was with TRBV1-TRBV30 forward primers and a C-beta reverse primer that the first two PCR rounds were run, at approximately 10 cycles each. Using its own MiXCR run on the multiplex PCR reads, TCRdb lists one record per CDR3 protein. The sample holds approximately 320,000 distinct CDR3 sequences, roughly 60% seen once. Sequencing was carried out using peripheral blood. These TCRs come from a woman aged 30 to 39 with primary liver carcinoma and hepatitis B virus infection.

With respect to this clonotype: In this CDR3 the conserved last residue, phenylalanine or tryptophan, is missing, so a read error is likely. The chain recombines TRBV4-1 with TRBJ1-5; D is uncertain. Trimming cost V 1 base and J 6 bases, with 10 bases left between them. The CDR3 extends over 14 amino acids. Looked up from germline, CDR1 is MGHRA and CDR2 is YSYEKL. CDR3 coding DNA: TGCGCCAGCAGCCAAGCCTTAGGAGTTCAGCCCCAGCATTTA. Residues: CASSQALGVQPQHL.

Comments on this clonotype: Germline and junction disagree at one end, which may indicate a read error. The chain uses TRBV4-2 and TRBJ2-7, with 9 bases identical to TRBD1. CDR1 and CDR2 from the germline V gene are LGHNA and YNFKEQ. The CDR3 loop spans 15 amino acids. CDR3 DNA: TGTGCCAACAGCGGGTGGAAACAGGGGGCTGAAGAGCAGTACTTC. Translation gives CANSGWKQGAEEQYF.

The V gene is TRBV6-4, the J gene TRBJ2-3; 9 nucleotides line up with TRBD1. Per germline, CDR1 MRHNA and CDR2 SNTAGT. There are 14 residues in the CDR3. V lost 5 bases, J lost 6 bases, and 6 bases stayed unmatched. The CDR3 sequence is CASSTGTGSDTQYF. Here the CDR3 DNA reads TGTGCCAGCAGTACCGGGACAGGGAGCGATACGCAGTATTTT.

This chain connects TRBV2 to TRBJ2-3, with D possibly being TRBD1 (5 bases). CDR1 and CDR2 (germline): SNHLY, FYNNEI. There are 15 residues in the CDR3. V lost 8 bases and J 7 bases, leaving 22 bases between the germline ends. The CDR3 protein is CASRLDLGPPYTQYF. The CDR3 region has the DNA TGTGCCAGCCGGCTTGACTTGGGGCCCCCATATACGCAGTATTTT. Based on the CDR3 plus reference TRBV2 and TRBJ2-3, the full variable domain is EPEVTQTPSHQVTQMGQEVILRCVPISNHLYFYWYRQILGQKVEFLVSFYNNEISEKSEIFDDQFSVERPDGSNFTLKIRSTKLEDSAMYFCASRLDLGPPYTQYFGPGTRLTVL.

J is TRBJ2-1 and V is TRBV2; weak D call: TRBD2 (5 bases). V lost 11 bases and J lost 0, with 11 bases in between. The CDR3 has 13 amino acids. CDR1 and CDR2 from the germline V gene are SNHLY and FYNNEI. The CDR3 nucleotides read TGTGCCGGGTTAGCGAGCTCCTACAATGAGCAGTTCTTC. Protein: CAGLASSYNEQFF.

About this clonotype itself: This may stem from a read error, because a much larger clone lies one nucleotide away. CDR3 sequence (DNA): TGTGCCAGCAATAGCAAATCCTACAATGAGCAGTTCTTC. It specifies CASNSKSYNEQFF. The genes are TRBV6-6 and TRBJ2-1; D not certain. Germline lookup yields CDR1 MNHNY and CDR2 SVGAGI (reference sequence). The CDR3 spans 13 residues. The V and J ends lost 7 bases and 1 base respectively, with 8 bases between them.

This clonotype was counted only a few times. The rearrangement uses TRBV6-6 and TRBJ1-1, with D unresolved. CDR3 length: 13 residues. V was shortened by 5 bases and J by 4 bases, with 11 bases between the two germline ends. Germline CDR1 and CDR2: MNHNY and SVGAGI (reference sequence). The CDR3, as DNA: TGTGCCAGCAGTCGTATCTCGGGCACTGAAGCTTTCTTT. Protein product: CASSRISGTEAFF.

The chain combines TRBV29-1 with TRBJ2-1; tentatively, D is TRBD2 (6 bases). The CDR3 totals 15 residues. V lost 4 bases and J lost 6, with 19 bases in between. Per germline, CDR1 SQVTM and CDR2 ANQGSEA. CDR3 residues: CSVGWTNRQPNEQFF. DNA for the CDR3: TGCAGCGTTGGTTGGACTAACAGACAGCCCAATGAGCAGTTCTTC.

With regard to this clonotype: Sequence at one end of the junction differs from germline and may be a read error. The gene calls are TRBV11-3 and TRBJ1-2; the match to TRBD1 covers 7 bases. Germline lookup yields CDR1 SGHNT and CDR2 YENEEA. The CDR3 runs to 14 residues. The CDR3 reads CASNPSQGRSGYAF. The CDR3 bases are TGTGCCAGCAACCCGTCACAGGGGAGGAGTGGCTACGCCTTC.

CDR3 coding DNA: TGCGCCAGCAGTACCGGGACTAACTACAATGAGCAGTTCTTC. The encoded protein is CASSTGTNYNEQFF. The chain is built from TRBV10-2 and TRBJ2-1; 7 bases align to TRBD2. Germline V gene lookup returns CDR1 WSHSY and CDR2 SAAADI. The V and J ends lost 5 bases and 3 bases, in that order; junction bases with no gene match: 4. CDR3 length: 14 residues.

A note on this clonotype: With a much larger clone just one base away, this may be a read error. The DNA for the CDR3 is TGTGCCAGCAGTTACCGGACAGGGATCGGCCACACCTTC. As protein: CASSYRTGIGHTF. The chain joins TRBV6-5 to TRBJ1-2, with TRBD1 matching over 8 bases. With V trimmed by 2 bases and J by 12 bases, 8 bases remained unmatched. The CDR3 contains 13 residues. Germline assignment: CDR1 MNHEY and CDR2 SVGAGI.

Turning to this clonotype: The junction departs from the called germline gene at one end, perhaps through a read error. This CDR3 is CARSQGLIGRPDGYTF. For the CDR3, the DNA is TGCGCCAGGAGCCAAGGCCTGATCGGGAGGCCGGACGGCTACACCTTC. The chain is built from TRBV4-1 and TRBJ1-2, with D hard to call. Germline CDR1 reads MGHRA; CDR2 reads YSYEKL. CDR3 length: 16 amino acids.

With respect to this clonotype: A much larger clone differs from this one at a single base, so this may be a read error. The chain uses TRBV6-2 or TRBV6-3 and TRBJ2-3; the D is unclear. Trimming removed 7 bases at V and 4 bases at J, with 12 bases between. The V gene's germline CDR1 is MNHEY and CDR2 SVGEGT. The CDR3 runs 13 residues. CDR3 sequence: CASNLIEADTQYF. CDR3 coding DNA: TGTGCCAGCAACCTGATCGAGGCAGATACGCAGTATTTT.

This clonotype was counted ten times or more. The V call is TRBV29-1, the J call TRBJ2-2, with 7 bases lining up with TRBD2. V dropped 1 base and J dropped 6; count of bases not matched to a gene: 5. From germline, CDR1 is SQVTM and CDR2 ANQGSEA. The CDR3 extends over 14 amino acids. The CDR3 bases are TGCAGCGTTGAAGCCGGGACTATCGCCGGGGAGCTGTTTTTT. It encodes CSVEAGTIAGELFF.

This clonotype was counted at least ten times. The chain recombines TRBV4-1 with TRBJ2-5; D might be TRBD1 (5 bases). Trimming cost V 4 bases and J 5 bases, with 11 bases left between them. CDR3 length: 13 residues. Germline CDR1 is MGHRA and CDR2 is YSYEKL. The CDR3 coding sequence is TGCGCCAGCAGCCCCAGACAGAGGGAGACCCAGTACTTC. Its protein is CASSPRQRETQYF.

This clonotype has a count of ten or more. The chain uses TRBV6-1 and TRBJ2-3; TRBD2 matches at 7 bases. The ends lost 7 bases at V and 0 bases at J; junction bases unmatched: 4. The CDR3 totals 14 residues. Germline values: CDR1 MNHNS, CDR2 SASEGT. CDR3 residues: CASKERGSTDTQYF. CDR3 nucleotide sequence: TGTGCCAGCAAAGAGCGGGGTAGCACAGATACGCAGTATTTT.

Points on this clonotype: A junction end diverges from the germline sequence, so it may reflect a read error. The DNA for the CDR3 is TGTGTCAGCAGCCAAGCGCGGACCGGGGAGCTGTTTTTT. Residues: CVSSQARTGELFF. The gene calls are TRBV14 and TRBJ2-2; D ambiguous. The germline V gene has CDR1 SGHDN and CDR2 FVKESK. The CDR3 contains 13 residues.

Turning to this clonotype: Possible read error: a much larger clone is one base away. The chain carries TRBV29-1 and TRBJ1-1, with 8 positions matching TRBD1. The CDR3 has 12 residues. Germline values: CDR1 SQVTM, CDR2 ANQGSEA. V was clipped by 5 bases and J by 7 bases; unmatched bases: 6. CDR3 bases: TGCAGCGTTACCCCAGGGGGCCTTGAAGCTTTCTTT. Translation: CSVTPGGLEAFF.

Concerning this clonotype itself: This may stem from a read error, because a much larger clone lies one nucleotide away. This chain links TRBV29-1 with TRBJ2-1; 7 nucleotides align to TRBD1. The CDR3 extends over 11 amino acids. Germline CDR1 and CDR2: SQVTM and ANQGSEA. The DNA of the CDR3 is TGCATCGTGGTGACAGGGCATGAGCAGTTCTTC. Its protein product is CIVVTGHEQFF.